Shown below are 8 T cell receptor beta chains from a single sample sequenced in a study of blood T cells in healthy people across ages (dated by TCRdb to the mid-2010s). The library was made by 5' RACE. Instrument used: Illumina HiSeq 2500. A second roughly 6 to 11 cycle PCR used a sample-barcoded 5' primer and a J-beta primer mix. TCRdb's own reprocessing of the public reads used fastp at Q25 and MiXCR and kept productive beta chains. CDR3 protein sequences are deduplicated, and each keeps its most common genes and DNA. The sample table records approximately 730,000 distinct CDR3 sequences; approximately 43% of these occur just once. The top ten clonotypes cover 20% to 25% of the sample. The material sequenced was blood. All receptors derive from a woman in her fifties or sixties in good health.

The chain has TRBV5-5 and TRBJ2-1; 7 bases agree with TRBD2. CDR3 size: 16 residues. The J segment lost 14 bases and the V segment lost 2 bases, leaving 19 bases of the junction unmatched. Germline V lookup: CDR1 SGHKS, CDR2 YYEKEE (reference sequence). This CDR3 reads CASSLRWGTMGGWEFF. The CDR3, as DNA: TGTGCCAGCAGCTTACGGTGGGGCACTATGGGGGGGTGGGAGTTCTTC.

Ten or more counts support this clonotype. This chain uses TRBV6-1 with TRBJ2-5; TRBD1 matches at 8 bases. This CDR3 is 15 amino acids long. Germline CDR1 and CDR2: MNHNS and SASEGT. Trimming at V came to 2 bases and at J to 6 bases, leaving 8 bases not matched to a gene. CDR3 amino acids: CASSERRTGSKTQYF. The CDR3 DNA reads TGTGCCAGCAGTGAAAGGCGGACAGGGAGCAAGACCCAGTACTTC.

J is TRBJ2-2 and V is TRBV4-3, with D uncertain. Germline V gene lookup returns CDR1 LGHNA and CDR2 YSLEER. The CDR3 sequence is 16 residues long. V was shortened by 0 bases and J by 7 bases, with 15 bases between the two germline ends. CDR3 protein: CASSQDGVADNGELFF. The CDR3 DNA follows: TGCGCCAGCAGCCAAGATGGGGTAGCAGACAACGGGGAGCTGTTTTTT.

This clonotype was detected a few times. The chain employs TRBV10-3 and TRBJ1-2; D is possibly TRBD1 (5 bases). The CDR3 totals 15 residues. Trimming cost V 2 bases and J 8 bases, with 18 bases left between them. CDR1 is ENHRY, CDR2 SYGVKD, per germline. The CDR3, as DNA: TGTGCCATCAGTGAGCCCGGGGCATCCCCCGAAGGCTACACCTTC. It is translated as CAISEPGASPEGYTF.

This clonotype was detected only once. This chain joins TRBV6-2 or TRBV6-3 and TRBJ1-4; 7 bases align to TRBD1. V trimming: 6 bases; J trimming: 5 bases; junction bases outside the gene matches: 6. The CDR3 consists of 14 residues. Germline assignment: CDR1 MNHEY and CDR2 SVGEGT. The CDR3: CASRTTGLNEKLFF. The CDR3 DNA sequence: TGTGCCAGCAGAACGACAGGGCTGAATGAAAAACTGTTTTTT.

CDR3 protein: CSVGSGEGYGYTF. The CDR3 bases are TGCAGCGTTGGCTCAGGGGAGGGCTATGGCTACACCTTC. The chain is built from TRBV29-1 and TRBJ1-2; perhaps TRBD1 as D (6 bases). The ends were cut back, 4 bases at V and 4 bases at J, with 13 bases in the middle. The CDR3 spans 13 residues. CDR1 and CDR2 from the germline V gene are SQVTM and ANQGSEA.

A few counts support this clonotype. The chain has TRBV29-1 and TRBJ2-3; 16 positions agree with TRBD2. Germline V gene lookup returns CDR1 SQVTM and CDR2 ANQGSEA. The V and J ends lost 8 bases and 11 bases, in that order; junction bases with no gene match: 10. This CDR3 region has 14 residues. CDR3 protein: CSTGLAGGLGKQYF. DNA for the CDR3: TGCAGCACGGGACTAGCGGGAGGGCTCGGGAAGCAGTATTTT.

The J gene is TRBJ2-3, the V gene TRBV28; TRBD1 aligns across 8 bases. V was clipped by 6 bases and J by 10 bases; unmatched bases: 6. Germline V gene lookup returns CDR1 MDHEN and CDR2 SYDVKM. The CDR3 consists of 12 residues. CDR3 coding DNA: TGTGCCAGCAGCCGGACAGGGTATGCGCAGTATTTT. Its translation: CASSRTGYAQYF.